This is a list of T cell receptor beta chains from one sample in a study of blood T cells in healthy people across ages. Using its own MiXCR run on the 5' RACE reads, TCRdb lists one record per CDR3 protein. The sample holds 650,000 to 1,000,000 distinct CDR3 sequences, about 34% seen once. Sequencing input: blood. The receptors here all came from a man aged 18 to 30 in good health. The CDR3 runs from the conserved cysteine through the conserved F or W. The D gene is left open where the match is weak. Size is stated for part of the rows, as once, few or many counts, or as a class when the clone is expanded.

TRBV29-1	.	TRBJ2-1	.	TGCAGCGCCCTTTTGTTGCCAGCGAGGGCAAACAATGAGCAGTTCTTC	CSALLLPARANNEQFF
TRBV9	.	TRBJ1-2	few	TGTGCCAGCAGCGGGGCCGGCTACACCTTC	CASSGAGYTF
TRBV7-9	.	TRBJ1-1	.	TGTGCCAGCAGCTTTGGGGGGTTTGAAGCTTTCTTT	CASSFGGFEAFF
TRBV4-3	.	TRBJ1-6	many	TGCGCCAGCAGCCAAGAGAAGCCCGATATCAATAATTCACCCCTCCACTTT	CASSQEKPDINNSPLHF
TRBV12-3/TRBV12-4	.	TRBJ1-6	.	TGTGCCAGCAGTTTACAGGGCTACGGGGTTAATTCACCCCTCCACTTT	CASSLQGYGVNSPLHF
TRBV4-1	.	TRBJ2-3	few	TGCGCCAGCAGCCAAGAGTGGGTCCCTACGCAGTATTTT	CASSQEWVPTQYF
TRBV7-2	TRBD2	TRBJ2-5	.	TGTGCCAGCAGCTCGCCGGGACTAGCAGAGGTGGAGACCCAGTACTTC	CASSSPGLAEVETQYF
TRBV15	.	TRBJ2-1	.	TGTGCCACCAGCGACCAGGGACGTACCTACAATGAGCAGTTCTTC	CATSDQGRTYNEQFF
TRBV19	.	TRBJ1-5	few	TGTGCCAGTAGTAGATGGGCGTCTAGCAATCAGCCCCAGCATTTT	CASSRWASSNQPQHF
TRBV7-2	.	TRBJ1-1	.	TGTGTCAGCAGCCCAGGACCCTCTAACACTGAAGCTTTCTTT	CVSSPGPSNTEAFF
TRBV7-2	TRBD2	TRBJ2-1	.	TGTGCCAGCAGCTTGGGACTAGCGTCGAGCTTCCAGTTCTTC	CASSLGLASSFQFF
TRBV4-3	.	TRBJ1-1	.	TGCGCCAGCAGCCACCAGGGTAGCCCGAACACTGAAGCTTTCTTT	CASSHQGSPNTEAFF
TRBV5-5	.	TRBJ2-5	.	TGTGCCAGCAGCTGGGTGGAACAAGAGACCCAGTACTTC	CASSWVEQETQYF
TRBV20-1	.	TRBJ1-5	.	TGCAGTGCTAGCGCAGGCCTATATAGCAATCAGCCCCAGCATTTT	CSASAGLYSNQPQHF
TRBV2	.	TRBJ1-2	once	TGTGCCAGCACCGAAGGTGCAGGGGTTAACTATGGCTACACCTTC	CASTEGAGVNYGYTF
TRBV20-1	TRBD1	TRBJ1-2	few	TGCAGTGCTAGTTCTAACAGGGGTAGCTATGGCTACACCTTC	CSASSNRGSYGYTF
TRBV5-6	.	TRBJ2-5	once	TGTGCCAGCAGCTTGGGCCTCGGACAGCAAGAGACCCAGTACTTC	CASSLGLGQQETQYF
TRBV6-2/TRBV6-3	TRBD1	TRBJ2-7	.	TGTGCCAGCAGTTACTCAAGGGGGCCGGAGCAGTACTTC	CASSYSRGPEQYF
TRBV6-5	TRBD1	TRBJ1-4	.	TGTGCCAGCAGGAGGGACAGAGTAAAGGAAAAACTGTTTTTT	CASRRDRVKEKLFF
TRBV28	.	TRBJ2-7	.	TGTGCCAGCAGTTCCCGAGGTGGGCTGAGCTCCTACAATGAGCAGTACTTC	CASSSRGGLSSYNEQYF
TRBV7-9	.	TRBJ1-2	.	TGTGCCAGCAGCTTAGAGGCGGCTGCCCTCTATGGCTACACCTTC	CASSLEAAALYGYTF
TRBV4-2	TRBD2	TRBJ2-1	.	TGTGCCAGCAGCGAATTCTCCGGGGCGGGAGTCAGCAATGAGCAGTTCTTC	CASSEFSGAGVSNEQFF
TRBV12-3/TRBV12-4	.	TRBJ1-2	.	TGTGCCAGCAATCCCTCCGGGTGGAGGCCGGCTAACTATGGTTACACCTTC	CASNPSGWRPANYGYTF
TRBV29-1	.	TRBJ2-7	.	TGCAGCGTAGAGACGGAGGGGGCAAACTACGAGCAGTACTTC	CSVETEGANYEQYF
TRBV4-3	.	TRBJ2-1	.	TGCGCCAGCAGCCAAGCTTTAGCGGCCCCACAAGAGACCCAGTTCTTC	CASSQALAAPQETQFF
TRBV28	.	TRBJ1-5	.	TGTGCCAGCAGTTCGAATCAGGGATTTGGTAATCAGCCCCAGCATTTT	CASSSNQGFGNQPQHF
TRBV5-1	.	TRBJ2-1	many	TGCGCCAGCAGCCCCCGCGGCAGGGGACTCTTCAATGAGCAGTTCTTC	CASSPRGRGLFNEQFF
TRBV29-1	TRBD1	TRBJ2-5	few	TGCAGCGTTGAACCAGAACAGGGGTCTATAGAGACCCAGTACTTC	CSVEPEQGSIETQYF
TRBV7-9	.	TRBJ2-1	.	TGTGCCAGCAGCCACGGGACTCACAATGAGCAGTTCTTC	CASSHGTHNEQFF
TRBV6-2/TRBV6-3	.	TRBJ1-5	.	TGTGCCAGCAGTTCCACAAGGGATCAGCCCCAGCATTTT	CASSSTRDQPQHF